Listed here are 15 T cell receptor beta chains from one sample, sequenced in a study of T cell clonotyping in hematopoietic cell transplantation. The repertoire was sequenced with immunoSEQ multiplex PCR; TCRdb's copy has only in-frame clones and lacks some. The sample lists 13,000 to 15,000 clones; 62% were seen once. Input material: PBMCs. These receptors were collected from a human donor who either received an allogeneic hematopoietic cell transplant for a myeloid malignancy or was a related donor (not recorded which). Some clones in this sample may be carry-over from other donors' samples.

The DNA for the CDR3 is TGCAGCGTGTCCGGACCGAACACTGAAGCTTTCTTT. This encodes CSVSGPNTEAFF. The chain uses TRBV29-1 and TRBJ1-1; D gene uncertain. The CDR3 sequence is 12 residues long. V was shortened by 6 bases and J by 1 base, with 9 bases between the two germline ends. CDR1 SQVTM and CDR2 ANQGSEA come from the germline V gene.

The chain is built from TRBV15 and TRBJ2-7, with D unclear. The germline gives CDR1 LNHNV, CDR2 YYDKDF (reference sequence). V was trimmed by 11 bases and J by 5 bases, leaving 16 bases between them. This CDR3 region has 12 residues. CDR3 coding DNA: TGTGCCGTCATAGCAGGCTTCCACGAGCAGTACTTC. It codes for CAVIAGFHEQYF.

The chain uses TRBV30 and TRBJ2-2; D remains unclear. Trimming removed 5 bases from V and 7 bases from J, with 8 bases in between. This CDR3 has 11 residues. Germline-derived CDR1 and CDR2 are GTSNPN and SVGIG (reference sequence). CDR3 amino acids: CAWSDGGELFF. The CDR3 coding sequence is TGTGCCTGGTCTGACGGCGGGGAGCTGTTTTTT.

The rearrangement joins TRBV30 to TRBJ2-7; 7 bases line up with TRBD1. CDR3 size: 13 residues. Germline trimming cut 5 bases from V and 8 bases from J; bases unmatched to any gene: 12. CDR1 and CDR2 (germline): GTSNPN, SVGIG (reference sequence). CDR3 region: CAWDSTGAVKQYF. CDR3 bases: TGTGCCTGGGACTCCACAGGGGCAGTCAAGCAGTACTTC.

V is TRBV29-1 and J is TRBJ2-1; 10 bases agree with TRBD2. The CDR3 has 17 residues. V shed 6 bases, J shed 8 bases, and the junction held 19 bases outside the gene matches. Per the germline V gene, CDR1 is SQVTM and CDR2 is ANQGSEA. CDR3 DNA: TGCAGCGTCCACTGGGGCCCCCTAGCGGGAGTACGCGATGAGCAGTTCTTC. It yields the protein CSVHWGPLAGVRDEQFF.

The rearrangement joins TRBV27 to TRBJ2-7; 12 bases are a match to TRBD2. The CDR3 extends over 14 amino acids. Germline CDR1 MNHEY, CDR2 SMNVEV (reference sequence). V shed 4 bases, J shed 5 bases, and the junction held 3 bases outside the gene matches. The CDR3 DNA follows: TGTGCCAGCAGTTCCAGACTAGCGGGGGACGAGCAGTACTTC. Translating gives CASSSRLAGDEQYF.

The chain links TRBV4-1 to TRBJ2-5; D possibly uses TRBD1 or TRBD2 (6 bases each). The end of the DNA aligns better with TRBJ2-7, so the J call may be wrong. Germline V gene sequence: CDR1 MGHRA, CDR2 YSYEKL. This CDR3 region has 15 residues. CDR3 sequence reads: CASSARGQGTSEQYF. The CDR3 DNA reads as TGCGCCAGCAGCGCACGGGGGCAGGGAACGAGCGAGCAGTACTTC.

The count of this clone is one. This sequence joins TRBV29-1 and TRBJ2-7, with D possibly matching TRBD1 (6 bases). Per the germline V gene, CDR1 is SQVTM and CDR2 is ANQGSEA. The CDR3 is made up of 15 amino acids. V lost 0 bases and J lost 2, with 14 bases in between. The CDR3: CSVEDGTLGTYEQYF. CDR3 DNA: TGCAGCGTTGAAGATGGGACACTTGGGACCTACGAGCAGTACTTC.

The chain employs TRBV13 and TRBJ2-7; D remains ambiguous. The CDR3 sequence is 11 residues long. The germline V gene encodes CDR1 PRHDT and CDR2 FYEKMQ (reference sequence). Trimming pared 4 bases from V and 3 bases from J, leaving 4 bases between. CDR3 sequence reads: CASSSYYEQYF. CDR3 DNA sequence: TGTGCCAGCAGCTCGTACTACGAGCAGTACTTC.

The rearrangement joins TRBV6-5 to TRBJ1-1; TRBD1 matches at 8 bases. The CDR3 is made up of 16 amino acids. Trimming removed 2 bases from V and 2 bases from J; junction bases left unmatched: 7. CDR1 is MNHEY and CDR2 is SVGAGI in the germline V gene. The CDR3 nucleotides read TGTGCCAGCAGTTACAGAGGGGCAGGGGGCAACACTGAAGCTTTCTTT. Translation gives CASSYRGAGGNTEAFF.

This clone has just one count. The rearrangement joins TRBV7-2 to TRBJ1-2; no clear D gene. The V gene lost 7 bases and the J gene lost 2 bases, with 5 bases spanning the gap. Germline CDR1 is SGHTA and CDR2 is FQGNSA. The CDR3 runs to 11 residues. In DNA, the CDR3 is TGTGCCAGCACCAAGAACTATGGCTACACCTTC. Amino acid sequence: CASTKNYGYTF.

The chain is built from TRBV7-8 and TRBJ1-5; 9 positions agree with TRBD1. The CDR3 sequence is 14 residues long. Looked up from germline, CDR1 is SGHVS and CDR2 is FQNEAQ. Trimming removed 3 bases from V and 8 bases from J; junction bases left unmatched: 5. The CDR3 is CASSLTGGKEPQHF. CDR3 nucleotides: TGTGCCAGCAGCTTGACAGGGGGTAAAGAGCCCCAGCATTTT.

This chain uses TRBV6-5 with TRBJ2-2; perhaps TRBD1 as D (6 bases). The CDR3 length is 13 residues. The ends were cut back, 5 bases at V and 9 bases at J, with 13 bases in the middle. Germline values: CDR1 MNHEY, CDR2 SVGAGI. CDR3 sequence (DNA): TGTGCCAGCAGTGCAGGGGTCCACCGGGAGCTGTTTTTT. Encoded protein: CASSAGVHRELFF.

This clone was observed a single time. The CDR3 coding sequence is TGTGCCAGCAGTGCGGGGTGGCCATACACTGAAGCTTTCTTT. Translating it yields CASSAGWPYTEAFF. The rearrangement links TRBV28 to TRBJ1-1, with D hard to call. The CDR3 runs to 14 residues. Trimming removed 5 bases at V and 3 bases at J, with 13 bases between. Germline V CDR1 and CDR2: MDHEN, SYDVKM.

The table lists this clone with a count of one. The CDR3 DNA reads TGTGCCAGCAGCACTCGACTAGCCGTCGAGCAGTACTTC. Translated, it gives CASSTRLAVEQYF. The chain employs TRBV7-2 and TRBJ2-7, with TRBD2 matching 7 bases. The CDR3 sequence is 13 residues long. Germline values: CDR1 SGHTA, CDR2 FQGNSA. V trimming: 5 bases; J trimming: 6 bases; junction bases outside the gene matches: 7.